The 16 T cell receptor beta chains listed next were all sequenced from one sample in a study of CD8 T cells in ankylosing spondylitis. Findings and caveats of the study: A TCR beta motif of under ten highly homologous variants appeared characteristic of ankylosing spondylitis blood.

TCRdb reprocessed the 5' RACE reads via MiXCR and lists one record per CDR3 protein. The sample includes under 250,000 distinct CDR3 sequences, 5.5% to 7.5% of them seen just once. These receptors have no identified antigens. The sequenced sample consisted of blood, either unsorted or a sorted T cell fraction (not recorded which). The receptors derive from a male donor with ankylosing spondylitis.

This clonotype was counted only a few times. CDR3 in DNA: TGTGCCAGCAGCTCGGTAACCGGGACTAGCGGGGTCTATGAGCAGTTCTTC. Amino acids: CASSSVTGTSGVYEQFF. The chain carries TRBV11-2 and TRBJ2-1; 13 bases are a match to TRBD2. Germline lookup yields CDR1 SGHAT and CDR2 FQNNGV. V shed 4 bases, J shed 8 bases, and the junction held 11 bases outside the gene matches. The CDR3 length is 17 residues.

The sample holds many counts of this clonotype. This sequence joins TRBV6-1 and TRBJ1-2; tentative D call: TRBD1 (5 bases). CDR1 is MNHNS, CDR2 SASEGT, per germline. V was pared by 5 bases and J by 2 bases, with 12 bases between. This CDR3 has 14 residues. The CDR3 coding sequence is TGTGCCAGCAGTTATCTGGGACGGAACTATGGCTACACCTTC. Its translation is CASSYLGRNYGYTF.

This clonotype has a count of ten or more. The V and J genes are TRBV7-6 and TRBJ2-1; 7 nucleotides align to TRBD2. Unmatched junction bases numbered 4, after V lost 0 bases and J lost 2 bases. CDR3 size: 16 residues. Germline CDR1 is SGHVS and CDR2 is FNYEAQ. The CDR3 here is CASSLAASGAYNEQFF. The CDR3 nucleotides read TGTGCCAGCAGCTTAGCGGCTAGCGGTGCCTACAATGAGCAGTTCTTC. Looking up the rest from reference TRBV7-6 and TRBJ2-1 gives the full variable domain: GAGVSQSPRYKVTKRGQDVALRCDPISGHVSLYWYRQALGQGPEFLTYFNYEAQQDKSGLPNDRFSAERPEGSISTLTIQRTEQRDSAMYRCASSLAASGAYNEQFFGPGTRLTVL.

In this sample, this clonotype turned up many times. Here the CDR3 reads CASSMGQGTYEQYF. The CDR3 nucleotides are TGTGCCAGCAGTATGGGACAGGGCACCTACGAGCAGTACTTC. The chain links TRBV6-1 to TRBJ2-7; 9 bases are a match to TRBD1. CDR3 length: 14 amino acids. Trimming cost V 5 bases and J 2 bases; bases outside gene matches: 4. Looked up from germline, CDR1 is MNHNS and CDR2 is SASEGT.

This clonotype showed up just a few times. The V and J genes are TRBV6-2 or TRBV6-3 and TRBJ2-7; 7 nucleotides align to TRBD2. The CDR3 has 11 residues. The germline V gene has CDR1 MNHEY and CDR2 SVGEGT. The CDR3 reads CSSGEGYEQYF. CDR3 DNA sequence: TGTTCCTCCGGGGAGGGCTACGAGCAGTACTTC.

V gene TRBV20-1 combines with J gene TRBJ2-7; 10 bases line up with TRBD2. Looked up from germline, CDR1 is DFQATT and CDR2 is SNEGSKA (reference sequence). The CDR3 consists of 17 residues. The junction had 9 bases not matched to a gene; V was cut back by 1 base and J by 0 bases. The CDR3 nucleotides are TGCAGTGCTAGAGGACCGGGACTAGCGAGTCCCTCCTACGAGCAGTACTTC. Its translation: CSARGPGLASPSYEQYF.

Ten or more counts support this clonotype. The CDR3 loop reads CASSLNPGLARDEQFF. The CDR3 DNA sequence: TGTGCCAGCAGTTTGAATCCGGGACTAGCGCGCGATGAGCAGTTCTTC. The chain has TRBV7-2 and TRBJ2-1, with TRBD2 matching 10 bases. Germline CDR1 is SGHTA and CDR2 is FQGNSA. The trim removed 6 bases at V and 8 bases at J, leaving 13 bases unmatched. The CDR3 loop spans 16 amino acids.

In this sample, this clonotype turned up many times. The chain uses TRBV12-3 or TRBV12-4 and TRBJ1-1, with 9 positions matching TRBD1. The CDR3 is 17 amino acids. V dropped 6 bases and J dropped 5; count of bases not matched to a gene: 16. As DNA, the CDR3 is TGTGCCAGCAGACCTGGACAGGGGCCGTGGGCTCAAACTGAAGCTTTCTTT. Protein: CASRPGQGPWAQTEAFF.

This clonotype was found many times. CDR3 loop: CAIRDKSSSYNEQFF. For the CDR3, the DNA is TGTGCCATCAGGGATAAGAGTAGCTCCTACAATGAGCAGTTCTTC. J is TRBJ2-1 and V is TRBV10-3; D is uncertain. Germline-derived CDR1 and CDR2 are ENHRY and SYGVKD. V was clipped by 6 bases and J by 0 bases, with 12 bases between them. The CDR3 spans 15 residues.

This clonotype was observed at least ten times. This chain uses TRBV11-2 with TRBJ2-7; tentative D call: TRBD1 (6 bases). Trimming pared 3 bases from V and 0 bases from J, leaving 6 bases between. The CDR3 contains 13 residues. The germline CDR1 and CDR2 sequences are SGHAT and FQNNGV. Here the CDR3 DNA reads TGTGCCAGCAGCTTGGGACACTCCTACGAGCAGTACTTC. Translating it yields CASSLGHSYEQYF.

Many counts were recorded for this clonotype. The CDR3 loop is CASSWDRIYTEAFF. In DNA, the CDR3 is TGTGCCAGCAGTTGGGACAGGATTTACACTGAAGCTTTCTTT. The chain uses TRBV12-3 or TRBV12-4 and TRBJ1-1; 8 bases are a match to TRBD1. After removal of 4 bases from V and 3 bases from J, the junction contained 4 bases not matched to a gene. This CDR3 spans 14 amino acids.

The table lists this clonotype with many counts. The V and J genes are TRBV9 and TRBJ1-2, with TRBD1 identical over 7 bases. J gave up 1 base and V 3 bases, and 15 bases lay outside the gene matches. CDR1 and CDR2 from the germline V gene are SGDLS and YYNGEE. CDR3 length: 18 residues. The CDR3 loop reads CASSANRDRDTNNYGYTF. The CDR3 DNA reads as TGTGCCAGCAGCGCTAACCGGGACAGAGATACCAATAACTATGGCTACACCTTC.

Many counts were recorded for this clonotype. The chain has TRBV7-2 and TRBJ2-3; TRBD2 matches 13 bases. CDR1 and CDR2 (germline): SGHTA, FQGNSA. V lost 4 bases, J lost 2 bases, and 3 bases stayed unmatched. The CDR3 sequence is 16 residues long. The CDR3 protein is CASSSGLAGDTDTQYF. As DNA, the CDR3 is TGTGCCAGCAGCTCTGGACTAGCGGGGGACACAGATACGCAGTATTTT. The whole variable domain, remainder taken from reference TRBV7-2 and TRBJ2-3, is GAGVSQSPSNKVTEKGKDVELRCDPISGHTALYWYRQSLGQGLEFLIYFQGNSAPDKSGLPSDRFSAERTGGSVSTLTIQRTQQEDSAVYLCASSSGLAGDTDTQYFGPGTRLTVL.

This clonotype has at least ten counts. This chain connects TRBV25-1 to TRBJ1-4; no clear D. The CDR3 runs 14 residues. CDR1 and CDR2 (germline): MGHDK, SYGVNS. The V end lost 1 base, the J end lost 5 bases, and 8 bases lay between the germline ends. The CDR3 DNA reads as TGTGCCAGCAGTGAATGGTGGAAAAATGAAAAACTGTTTTTT. Residues: CASSEWWKNEKLFF.

This clonotype has ten or more counts. V is TRBV9 and J is TRBJ2-5; the D gene could be TRBD1 or TRBD2 (5 bases each). The length of the CDR3 is 17 residues. V lost 0 bases and J 2 bases, leaving 17 bases between the germline ends. Germline CDR1 is SGDLS and CDR2 is YYNGEE. The DNA of the CDR3 is TGTGCCAGCAGCGTAGAGGACACGAGGGGCACACAAGAGACCCAGTACTTC. Amino acid sequence: CASSVEDTRGTQETQYF.

The chain has TRBV19 and TRBJ1-1, with a tentative D call TRBD1 (5 bases). V was shortened by 5 bases and J by 4 bases, with 17 bases between the two germline ends. This CDR3 contains 15 residues. CDR1 and CDR2 (germline): LNHDA, SQIVND (reference sequence). The CDR3 spells CASSLWLGQATEAFF. CDR3 nucleotides: TGTGCCAGTAGTCTCTGGCTGGGGCAGGCCACTGAAGCTTTCTTT.